A selection of T cell receptor beta chains follows, all from one sample in a study of blood T cell repertoires in COVID-19. Only in-frame clones appear in the TCRdb table, and some are missing; sequencing was by immunoSEQ multiplex PCR. The data hold about 290,000 clones, with under 90% observed a single time. The sequenced sample consisted of PBMCs or T cells enriched from blood (not recorded which). The receptors shown here come from a woman between 40 and 55 years old who had recovered from COVID-19. Each CDR3 is given with its conserved first and last residue. D genes are given only for firm matches. Size tells how often a clone was seen (once, few, many) or the class of an expanded clone, and some rows leave it out.

>-|-|TRBJ1-1|TRBV15
CATSVEDKSPAFF
TGTGCCACCAGCGTAGAAGACAAGTCCCCAGCTTTCTTT
>-|-|TRBJ2-7|TRBV3-1/TRBV3-2
CASSQDRGTGEQYF
TGTGCCAGCAGCCAAGATAGGGGGACGGGCGAGCAGTACTTC
>TRBD1|few|TRBJ1-6|TRBV7-8
CASSLDRGPLHF
TGTGCCAGCAGCTTAGACAGGGGACCCCTCCACTTT
>-|-|TRBJ1-1|TRBV6-5
CASSYLEAGNTEAFF
TGTGCCAGCAGTTACCTGGAGGCAGGAAACACTGAAGCTTTCTTT
>-|-|TRBJ2-3|TRBV9
CASSVDTGYSSTPQYF
TGTGCCAGCAGCGTAGATACAGGGTATAGTAGCACCCCGCAGTATTTT
>-|-|TRBJ1-2|TRBV7-3
CASSSGGGTGYTF
TGTGCCAGCAGTTCCGGGGGAGGGACCGGCTACACCTTC
>-|-|TRBJ1-2|TRBV2
CASSEAHAGAAGGYTF
TGTGCCAGCAGTGAAGCGCACGCGGGGGCGGCAGGCGGCTACACCTTC
>TRBD1|-|TRBJ1-6|TRBV6-5
CASSWDREGNSPLHF
TGTGCCAGCAGTTGGGACAGGGAGGGTAATTCACCCCTCCACTTT
>TRBD2|-|TRBJ2-1|TRBV7-3
CASSLTDAGGANEQFF
TGTGCCAGCAGCTTAACGGATGCGGGAGGGGCCAATGAGCAGTTCTTC
>-|-|TRBJ1-2|TRBV6-5
CASSYLVTEQDYGYTF
TGTGCCAGCAGTTACTTGGTGACGGAGCAAGACTATGGCTACACCTTC
>-|-|TRBJ1-4|TRBV6-2/TRBV6-3
CASSPRGTTNEKLFF
TGTGCCAGCAGCCCTCGAGGGACAACTAATGAAAAACTGTTTTTT
>-|-|TRBJ2-7|TRBV5-6
CASGAGPSYEQYF
TGTGCCAGTGGGGCCGGGCCCTCCTACGAGCAGTACTTC
>-|-|TRBJ1-1|TRBV27
CASSLGTRAGVMNTEAFF
TGTGCCAGCAGTTTAGGTACCAGGGCAGGGGTAATGAACACTGAAGCTTTCTTT
>TRBD2|-|TRBJ2-1|TRBV6-4
CASSDSRLGLAGELSSYNEQFF
TGTGCCAGCAGTGACTCGAGACTGGGACTAGCGGGAGAGCTGTCCTCCTACAATGAGCAGTTCTTC
>TRBD1|-|TRBJ1-6|TRBV5-1
CASSLRGPLDSPLHF
TGCGCCAGCAGCTTGAGGGGGCCGCTCGATTCACCCCTCCACTTT
>TRBD1|-|TRBJ1-3|TRBV6-1
CASSGTRGLSSGNTIYF
TGTGCCAGCAGTGGAACAAGGGGGCTCTCCTCTGGAAACACCATATATTTT
>-|once|TRBJ1-2|TRBV5-1
CASSLEASQMKGDYGYTF
TGCGCCAGCAGCTTGGAGGCCAGCCAGATGAAGGGGGACTATGGCTACACCTTC
>-|-|TRBJ1-1|TRBV4-2
CASSQTPGHNTEAFF
TGTGCCAGCAGCCAAACTCCAGGACATAACACTGAAGCTTTCTTT